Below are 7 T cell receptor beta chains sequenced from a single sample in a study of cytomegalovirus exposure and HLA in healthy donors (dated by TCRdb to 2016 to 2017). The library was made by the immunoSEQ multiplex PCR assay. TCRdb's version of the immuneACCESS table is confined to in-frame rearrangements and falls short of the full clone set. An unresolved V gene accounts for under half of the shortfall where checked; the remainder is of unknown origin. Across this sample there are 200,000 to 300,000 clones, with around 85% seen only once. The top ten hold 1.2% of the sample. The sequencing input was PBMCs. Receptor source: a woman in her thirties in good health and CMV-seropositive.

The CDR3 loop reads CASSRVGLAEETQYF. DNA of the CDR3: TGTGCCAGCAGCCGGGTCGGACTAGCGGAAGAGACCCAGTACTTC. The V and J genes are TRBV5-4 and TRBJ2-5, with 10 nucleotides matching TRBD2. Germline V gene lookup returns CDR1 SGHNT and CDR2 YYREEE (reference sequence). The trim removed 4 bases at V and 3 bases at J, leaving 6 bases unmatched. The CDR3 spans 15 residues.

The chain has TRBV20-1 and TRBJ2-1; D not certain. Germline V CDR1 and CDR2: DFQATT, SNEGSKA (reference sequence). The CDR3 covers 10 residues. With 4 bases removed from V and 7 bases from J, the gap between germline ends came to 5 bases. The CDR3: CSATGNEQFF. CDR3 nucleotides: TGCAGTGCTACCGGGAATGAGCAGTTCTTC.

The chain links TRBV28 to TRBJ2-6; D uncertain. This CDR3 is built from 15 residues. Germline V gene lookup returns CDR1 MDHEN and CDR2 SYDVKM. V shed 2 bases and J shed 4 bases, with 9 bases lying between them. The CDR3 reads CASSLRRFGANVLTF. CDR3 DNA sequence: TGTGCCAGCAGTTTACGCCGGTTCGGGGCCAACGTCCTGACTTTC.

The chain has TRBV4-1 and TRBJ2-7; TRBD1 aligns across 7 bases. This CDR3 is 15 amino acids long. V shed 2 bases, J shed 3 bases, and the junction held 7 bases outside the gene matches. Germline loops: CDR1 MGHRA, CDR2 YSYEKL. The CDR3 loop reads CASSQPRTGFYEQYF. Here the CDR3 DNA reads TGCGCCAGCAGCCAACCCAGGACAGGATTCTACGAGCAGTACTTC.

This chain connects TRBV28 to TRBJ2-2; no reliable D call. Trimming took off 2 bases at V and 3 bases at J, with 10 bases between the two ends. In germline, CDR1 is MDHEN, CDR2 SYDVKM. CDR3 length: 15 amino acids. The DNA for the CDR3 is TGTGCCAGCAGTTTACGGCTCGGAGACACCGGGGAGCTGTTTTTT. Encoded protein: CASSLRLGDTGELFF.

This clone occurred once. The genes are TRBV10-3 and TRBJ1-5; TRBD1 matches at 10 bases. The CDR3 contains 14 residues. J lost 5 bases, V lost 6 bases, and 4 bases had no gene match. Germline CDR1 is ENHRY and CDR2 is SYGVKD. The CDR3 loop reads CAIRGTGEDQPQHF. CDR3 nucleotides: TGTGCCATCAGAGGGACAGGGGAGGATCAGCCCCAGCATTTT.

The CDR3 protein is CASSLEQGAENEQYF. The CDR3 nucleotides are TGCGCCAGCAGCTTGGAACAGGGGGCGGAGAACGAGCAGTACTTC. This chain links TRBV5-1 with TRBJ2-7; 9 bases match TRBD1. Germline-derived CDR1 and CDR2 are SGHRS and YFSETQ. The CDR3 consists of 15 residues. Trimming took 0 bases from V and 5 from J; bases not matched to a gene: 6.